The present entry profiles one T cell receptor (beta chain) with its context. Its antigen is as yet unknown. This entry belongs to a study of shared clonotypes between healthy human individuals. Study-wide results and limits: Investigators expected sequencing depth to affect clonotype sharing among donors.

The length of the CDR3 is 15 residues. The V segment lost 2 bases and the J segment 3 bases; nucleotides outside the gene matches: 5. Germline CDR1 and CDR2: PRHDT and FYEKMQ (reference sequence). Donors included only healthy HIV-negative adults lacking recent acute infections or vaccinations. The CD8 memory fraction combined CD45RO+ cells with TemRA cells (CCR7-negative CD45RA+). Only in-frame clones appear in the TCRdb table, and some are missing; sequencing was by immunoSEQ multiplex PCR. This table holds 300,000 to 400,000 clones, around 86% found once. The gene calls are TRBV13 and TRBJ2-5; 8 bases agree with TRBD1. Sequenced sample: memory CD8+ T cells sorted from blood. Noted subset: CD45RO+ cells pooled with CCR7-negative TemRA cells. The receptor was isolated from a man aged 18 to 30 in good health. The CDR3 sequence is CASSLRTGLKETQYF. For the CDR3, the DNA is TGTGCCAGCAGCTTAAGGACAGGGTTAAAAGAGACCCAGTACTTC.